This note documents a single T cell receptor (beta chain) sequence. This sample is part of a study of blood T cell repertoires in COVID-19. Some clones are missing from TCRdb's copy, which holds only in-frame ones; the method was immunoSEQ multiplex PCR. The sample shows 100,000 or so clones, roughly 80% of them seen only once. Sequencing used peripheral blood. The sequence came from an elderly woman with acute or convalescent COVID-19.

CDR3 residues: CATSDMTSGTDTQYF. The CDR3 DNA follows: TGTGCCACCAGTGATATGACTAGCGGAACAGATACGCAGTATTTT. The chain couples TRBV24-1 to TRBJ2-3; 9 nucleotides line up with TRBD2. The CDR3 totals 15 residues. V trimming: 3 bases; J trimming: 3 bases; junction bases outside the gene matches: 3. In germline, CDR1 is KGHDR, CDR2 SFDVKD.